This T cell receptor beta chain comes out of a study of cytomegalovirus exposure and HLA in healthy donors. Overall study: Among around 170 million T cells, an earlier analysis found 120 million or so unique TCR beta sequences. Study-wide results and caveats: A later analysis associated 15,000 to 20,000 TCR beta sequences with HLA alleles at a 0.05 false discovery rate. In vitro data verified a few CMV-associated chains as specific for CMV antigens.

PCR used 60 Vbeta primers and 13 Jbeta primers. Profiled with immunoSEQ multiplex PCR; TCRdb holds only in-frame clones, not every one. The sample consists of some 96,000 clones, roughly 80% of them appearing once. Worth noting for this clone: Its antigen is undetermined.

Germline CDR1 and CDR2: SGDLS and YYNGEE. V lost 4 bases, J lost 5 bases, and 7 bases stayed unmatched. There are 14 residues in the CDR3. Sequenced material: PBMCs. This receptor was identified in a man aged 35 to 55 in good health and CMV-seropositive. This chain joins TRBV9 and TRBJ1-1, with TRBD1 matching 8 bases. The CDR3 coding sequence is TGTGCCAGCAGCCAAGGACAGGGTCTTACTGAAGCTTTCTTT. It codes for CASSQGQGLTEAFF.